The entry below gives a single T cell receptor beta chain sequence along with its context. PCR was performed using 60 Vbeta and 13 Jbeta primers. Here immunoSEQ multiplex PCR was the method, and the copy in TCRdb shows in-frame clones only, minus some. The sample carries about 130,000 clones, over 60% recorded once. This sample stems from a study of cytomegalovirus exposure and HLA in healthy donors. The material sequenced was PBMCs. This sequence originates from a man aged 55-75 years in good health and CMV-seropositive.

The CDR3 nucleotides are TGTGCCAGCAACCTAGCGGGGGGAGGACAAGAGACCCAGTACTTC. Its translation is CASNLAGGGQETQYF. The chain links TRBV6-6 to TRBJ2-5, with TRBD2 matching over 11 bases. V shed 7 bases, J shed 2 bases, and the junction held 6 bases outside the gene matches. The CDR3 runs 15 residues. From germline, CDR1 is MNHNY and CDR2 SVGAGI (reference sequence).